The 4 T cell receptor beta chains below all came from one sample that was sequenced in a study of beta chain features in type 1 diabetes. All of the isolated RNA was reverse transcribed, so expressed TCRB transcripts were sequenced. The method was immunoSEQ multiplex PCR; TCRdb's version includes in-frame clones alone and lacks a portion of them. This table holds about 150,000 clones, about 8.1% found once. Sequencing input: central memory CD4+ T cells from blood. The source of these receptors is a man aged 18 to 30 in good health.

V usage is TRBV7-3 and J usage is TRBJ2-1, with D unclear. The CDR3 consists of 14 residues. V was cut by 5 bases and J by 8 bases, with 16 bases left in between. Germline lookup yields CDR1 SGHTA and CDR2 FQGTGA. CDR3 region: CASSPYGTFYEQFF. In nucleotides, the CDR3 is TGTGCCAGCAGCCCCTATGGTACTTTCTATGAGCAGTTCTTC.

In this sample, this clone turned up many times. The rearrangement joins TRBV5-1 to TRBJ2-6; possible D gene TRBD1, 6 bases. The CDR3 sequence is 15 residues long. V lost 5 bases, J lost 0 bases, and 9 bases lay in between. Germline-derived CDR1 and CDR2 are SGHRS and YFSETQ. CDR3 DNA: TGCGCCAGCAGTGTCAGGGGCTCTGGGGCCAACGTCCTGACTTTC. It is translated as CASSVRGSGANVLTF.

This clone has only a few counts. The rearrangement uses TRBV15 and TRBJ1-4; 7 bases are a match to TRBD1. This CDR3 comprises 15 residues. The germline CDR1 and CDR2 sequences are LNHNV and YYDKDF (reference sequence). V dropped 0 bases and J dropped 8; count of bases not matched to a gene: 6. The CDR3 here is CATSRDQGGKEKLFF. In DNA form, the CDR3 reads TGTGCCACCAGCAGAGATCAAGGGGGCAAAGAAAAACTGTTTTTT.

The chain couples TRBV18 to TRBJ1-4, with D perhaps matching TRBD1 (6 bases). Trimming removed 6 bases at V and 5 bases at J, with 16 bases between. The CDR3 has 15 amino acids. The germline CDR1 and CDR2 sequences are KGHSH and LQKENI. CDR3 sequence: CASSLNRVENEKLFF. The DNA of the CDR3 is TGTGCCAGCTCGCTGAACAGGGTCGAGAATGAAAAACTGTTTTTT.